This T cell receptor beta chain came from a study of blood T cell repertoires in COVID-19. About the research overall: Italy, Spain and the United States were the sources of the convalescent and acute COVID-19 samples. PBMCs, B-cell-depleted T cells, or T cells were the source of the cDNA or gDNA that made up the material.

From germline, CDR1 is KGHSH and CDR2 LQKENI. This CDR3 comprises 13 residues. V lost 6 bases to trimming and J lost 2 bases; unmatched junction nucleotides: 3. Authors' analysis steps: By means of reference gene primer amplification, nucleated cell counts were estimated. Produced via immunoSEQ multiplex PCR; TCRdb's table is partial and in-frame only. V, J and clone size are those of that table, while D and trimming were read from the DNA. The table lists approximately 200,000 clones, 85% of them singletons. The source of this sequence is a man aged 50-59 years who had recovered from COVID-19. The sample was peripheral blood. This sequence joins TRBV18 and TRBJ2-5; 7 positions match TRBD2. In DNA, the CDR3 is TGTGCCAGCTCCGGGGGGTCTCAAGAGACCCAGTACTTC. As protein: CASSGGSQETQYF.